This T cell receptor beta chain was captured in a study of T cells in Graves' hyperthyroidism and ophthalmopathy. Overall study: Peripheral blood was secured at the point of initial diagnosis, before any treatment.

V lost 3 bases and J lost 0, with 15 bases in between. CDR3 length equals 16 residues. In germline, CDR1 is DFQATT, CDR2 SNEGSKA (reference sequence). General study results and limits: Most thyroid-expanded clonotypes above 0.001 were also found in blood.

Amplification of TCR beta CDR3 regions used RNA as the template. First-round RT-PCR of the TCR CDR3 relied on the HTBI primer set. TCRdb independently ran MiXCR on the multiplex PCR reads; one entry per CDR3 protein. The data contain 190,000 or so distinct CDR3 sequences, around 17% of them singletons. This clonotype was recorded at least ten times. Antigen unknown. Criteria for exclusion of patients were uncontrolled infection, other autoimmune disease, pregnancy or lactation. Diagnostic assessment was based on clinical symptoms, serum thyroxine and TRAb, thyroid ultrasound and orbital computed tomography.

The V and J genes are TRBV20-1 and TRBJ1-5; possibly TRBD1 for D (5 bases). The sequence came from a man aged 35-49 years with Graves' hyperthyroidism. Sequenced: blood. The CDR3: CSAREWGGYSNQPQHF. Here the CDR3 DNA reads TGCAGTGCTAGGGAATGGGGGGGGTATAGCAATCAGCCCCAGCATTTT.